Following are 22 T cell receptor beta chains from one sample sequenced in a study of blood T cell repertoires in COVID-19. TCRdb's table, derived via immunoSEQ multiplex PCR, lists solely in-frame clones and lacks some. The data contain some 290,000 clones, about nine tenths of them seen just once; the ten biggest clones take up approximately 2.4%. Specimen: PBMCs or T cells enriched from blood (not recorded which). The receptors come from a woman between 35 and 50 years old with acute COVID-19.

The rearrangement links TRBV19 to TRBJ1-2, with D perhaps TRBD1 (5 bases). With 1 base removed from V and 0 bases from J, the gap between germline ends came to 12 bases. CDR1 and CDR2 from the germline V gene are LNHDA and SQIVND (reference sequence). CDR3 length: 16 amino acids. The CDR3 DNA reads as TGTGCCAGTAGTATAGGACAGCTAAGTACTAACTATGGCTACACCTTC. This encodes CASSIGQLSTNYGYTF.

The chain has TRBV4-3 and TRBJ2-1; the match to TRBD2 covers 12 bases. The CDR3 has 17 amino acids. V lost 0 bases, J lost 4 bases, and 4 bases stayed unmatched. CDR1 and CDR2 from the germline V gene are LGHNA and YSLEER. The CDR3 here is CASSQEFGTSGYNEQFF. The CDR3 bases are TGCGCCAGCAGCCAAGAATTCGGGACTAGCGGGTACAATGAGCAGTTCTTC.

The chain couples TRBV28 to TRBJ1-1, with 7 bases matching TRBD1. Germline CDR1 and CDR2: MDHEN and SYDVKM. The CDR3 runs to 14 residues. Trimming removed 5 bases from V and 3 bases from J; junction bases left unmatched: 6. For the CDR3, the DNA is TGTGCCAGCAGTCCGCCGACAGGGTACACTGAAGCTTTCTTT. Encoded protein: CASSPPTGYTEAFF.

For this clone: Different DNA sequences within this sample yield the same CDR3. The chain couples TRBV2 to TRBJ1-1, with D possibly TRBD1 on 6 matching bases. The CDR3 sequence is 13 residues long. V was shortened by 3 bases and J by 1 base, with 6 bases between the two germline ends. Germline V gives CDR1 SNHLY, CDR2 FYNNEI. The chain's CDR3 is CASSEDRNTEAFF. CDR3 sequence (DNA): TGTGCCAGCAGTGAGGACAGGAACACTGAAGCTTTCTTT.

The rearrangement joins TRBV28 to TRBJ2-7, with TRBD1 matching 9 bases. CDR1 MDHEN and CDR2 SYDVKM come from the germline V gene. The length of the CDR3 is 15 residues. The V and J ends lost 7 bases and 1 base, in that order; junction bases with no gene match: 8. CDR3: CASIEGQGLSYEQYF. CDR3 in DNA: TGTGCCAGCATTGAAGGACAGGGGCTATCCTACGAGCAGTACTTC.

The chain links TRBV5-1 to TRBJ1-4; 7 nucleotides match TRBD1. Germline trimming cut 0 bases from V and 8 bases from J; bases unmatched to any gene: 4. The germline CDR1 and CDR2 sequences are SGHRS and YFSETQ. CDR3 size: 14 residues. The CDR3 sequence is CASSLEGAREKLFF. CDR3 sequence (DNA): TGCGCCAGCAGCTTGGAGGGGGCCAGGGAAAAACTGTTTTTT.

V gene TRBV7-7 combines with J gene TRBJ2-7; 7 bases are a match to TRBD1. The germline V gene encodes CDR1 SSHAT and CDR2 FNYEAQ (reference sequence). The CDR3 has 15 residues. Unmatched junction bases numbered 4, after V lost 1 base and J lost 1 base. CDR3 nucleotide sequence: TGTGCCAGCAGCTTAGGTGAGGGGGCGTCCTACGAGCAGTACTTC. Protein product: CASSLGEGASYEQYF.

The gene calls are TRBV30 and TRBJ2-7; 14 positions match TRBD2. J was trimmed by 6 bases and V by 2 bases; bases with no gene match: 3. Germline loops: CDR1 GTSNPN, CDR2 SVGIG (reference sequence). CDR3 size: 14 residues. CDR3 sequence reads: CAWSTGLAGGEQYF. For the CDR3, the DNA is TGTGCCTGGAGTACAGGACTAGCGGGAGGCGAGCAGTACTTC.

V and J are TRBV18 and TRBJ1-2; 7 positions match TRBD1. This CDR3 is 15 amino acids long. From germline, CDR1 is KGHSH and CDR2 LQKENI. The junction had 8 bases not matched to a gene; V was cut back by 3 bases and J by 4 bases. The DNA of the CDR3 is TGTGCCAGCTCACCCGCGGACAGGCAATTCTATGGCTACACCTTC. Its translation is CASSPADRQFYGYTF.

The rearrangement joins TRBV19 to TRBJ1-6; TRBD1 might be the D (6 bases). Trimming took off 5 bases at V and 5 bases at J, with 13 bases between the two ends. This CDR3 comprises 15 residues. Germline assignment: CDR1 LNHDA and CDR2 SQIVND (reference sequence). The CDR3 nucleotides read TGTGCCAGTAGTGCAGGAGACAGGAATAATTCACCCCTCCACTTT. It encodes CASSAGDRNNSPLHF.

The V and J genes are TRBV7-2 and TRBJ2-3; 7 bases map to TRBD1. The V gene end was trimmed by 5 bases and the J gene end by 2 bases; junction bases not matched to a gene: 7. The CDR3 has 15 residues. Germline CDR1 is SGHTA and CDR2 is FQGNSA. The CDR3, as DNA: TGTGCCAGCAGCAGGGGACAGTTAAACACAGATACGCAGTATTTT. This translates into CASSRGQLNTDTQYF.

The chain uses TRBV28 and TRBJ2-7; possibly TRBD2 for D (7 bases). CDR3 size: 14 residues. V lost 7 bases, J lost 3 bases, and 16 bases lay in between. Germline V gene lookup returns CDR1 MDHEN and CDR2 SYDVKM. The CDR3 reads CASKGGGPIYEQYF. The CDR3 DNA is TGTGCCAGCAAGGGCGGGGGCCCTATCTACGAGCAGTACTTC.

The V and J genes are TRBV7-2 and TRBJ2-5, with 9 bases that match TRBD2. CDR1 SGHTA and CDR2 FQGNSA come from the germline V gene. The CDR3 covers 15 residues. Trimming at V came to 6 bases and at J to 1 base, leaving 6 bases not matched to a gene. Written as DNA, the CDR3 is TGTGCCAGCAGTTCTATAGCGGGGGTCCAAGAGACCCAGTACTTC. Protein sequence: CASSSIAGVQETQYF.

This chain uses TRBV7-9 with TRBJ2-5; TRBD1 might be the D (5 bases). The germline gives CDR1 SEHNR, CDR2 FQNEAQ (reference sequence). This CDR3 has 14 residues. The V end was cut by 5 bases, the J end by 4 bases, with 14 bases between. CDR3: CASSHPLGAETQYF. The CDR3 bases are TGTGCCAGCAGCCACCCCCTAGGGGCAGAGACCCAGTACTTC.

The genes are TRBV2 and TRBJ2-5; maybe TRBD2 (6 bases). The CDR3 length is 13 residues. V was trimmed by 9 bases and J by 1 base, leaving 12 bases between them. Germline CDR1 is SNHLY and CDR2 is FYNNEI. CDR3: CASQGGVQETQYF. CDR3 bases: TGTGCCAGTCAAGGCGGGGTCCAAGAGACCCAGTACTTC.

The chain links TRBV7-2 to TRBJ1-6; D unresolved. Germline loops: CDR1 SGHTA, CDR2 FQGNSA. V lost 5 bases and J 7 bases, leaving 18 bases between the germline ends. CDR3 size: 16 residues. This CDR3 is CASSLVDQPGNSPLHF. Written as DNA, the CDR3 is TGTGCCAGCAGCCTTGTTGATCAACCGGGGAATTCACCCCTCCACTTT.

V is TRBV2 and J is TRBJ2-5; D is unresolved. The CDR3 loop spans 11 amino acids. Germline V gene sequence: CDR1 SNHLY, CDR2 FYNNEI. The V and J ends lost 5 bases and 5 bases respectively, with 6 bases between them. The CDR3 protein is CASSNGETQYF. CDR3 nucleotides: TGTGCCAGCAGTAACGGGGAGACCCAGTACTTC. Based on the CDR3 plus reference TRBV2 and TRBJ2-5, the full variable domain is EPEVTQTPSHQVTQMGQEVILRCVPISNHLYFYWYRQILGQKVEFLVSFYNNEISEKSEIFDDQFSVERPDGSNFTLKIRSTKLEDSAMYFCASSNGETQYFGPGTRLLVL.

This clone is a singleton in its sample. The chain has TRBV19 and TRBJ1-2; D gene ambiguous. The CDR3 loop spans 14 amino acids. The germline CDR1 and CDR2 sequences are LNHDA and SQIVND (reference sequence). Trimming stripped 7 bases from V and 5 bases from J, with 17 bases between. The CDR3 DNA follows: TGTGCCAGTATAAGGACCGGGGTGGGTTATGGCTACACCTTC. It yields the protein CASIRTGVGYGYTF.

The chain joins TRBV4-3 to TRBJ1-3, with D unclear. CDR1 and CDR2 from the germline V gene are LGHNA and YSLEER. V lost 2 bases and J lost 0, with 5 bases in between. This CDR3 spans 14 amino acids. The CDR3 DNA reads as TGCGCCAGCAGCCAAATAGTCTCTGGAAACACCATATATTTT. It codes for CASSQIVSGNTIYF.

The chain uses TRBV4-3 and TRBJ2-3; 9 bases fit TRBD1. Per the germline V gene, CDR1 is LGHNA and CDR2 is YSLEER. Unmatched junction bases numbered 7, after V lost 3 bases and J lost 3 bases. This CDR3 comprises 16 residues. The CDR3 loop reads CASSHGTGGRTDTQYF. CDR3 DNA sequence: TGCGCCAGCAGCCACGGTACAGGGGGCCGTACAGATACGCAGTATTTT.

The rearrangement links TRBV5-1 to TRBJ2-5; D is ambiguous. Per the germline V gene, CDR1 is SGHRS and CDR2 is YFSETQ. Deletions cut 0 bases from V and 3 bases from J, with 9 bases between. The CDR3 has 14 amino acids. The CDR3 sequence: CASSLGPTEETQYF. In nucleotides, the CDR3 is TGCGCCAGCAGCTTGGGCCCTACCGAAGAGACCCAGTACTTC.

This clone was counted only a few times. V and J are TRBV7-9 and TRBJ2-2; TRBD1 matches 10 bases. Germline V gives CDR1 SEHNR, CDR2 FQNEAQ (reference sequence). The CDR3 extends over 15 amino acids. V was clipped by 5 bases and J by 5 bases; unmatched bases: 5. CDR3 region: CASSPTGGWTGELFF. CDR3 DNA: TGTGCCAGCAGCCCGACAGGGGGCTGGACCGGGGAGCTGTTTTTT.